This TCR beta chain was sequenced for a study of T-cell memory formation after mild COVID-19. Whole-study findings and limits: Pre-infection memory held some responding clones, suggesting pre-existing cross-reactive T cells responded. CM and EM subsets held most contracting CD4+ clones; EMRA held CD8+ ones.

With regard to this clonotype: Its target is not known.

The CDR3 is made up of 17 amino acids. J lost 2 bases, V lost 3 bases, and 9 bases had no gene match. Germline CDR1 is MNHEY and CDR2 is SVGAGI. TCRalpha and TCRbeta libraries used 5'RACE with constant-segment primers and UMIs. TCRdb re-derived calls from the 5' RACE reads in MiXCR, one entry per CDR3 protein. The table records about 420,000 distinct CDR3 sequences, 20% to 30% of them present only once. The chain combines TRBV6-5 with TRBJ2-1, with 8 bases fitting TRBD2. This TCR came from an adult woman who had mild COVID-19 (a few samples of this study predate the infection). Cell type and time point are not known. Sequenced: PBMCs or a T cell subset sorted from them (not recorded which). CDR3: CASSYDGGRNTYNEQFF. CDR3 coding DNA: TGTGCCAGCAGTTATGATGGCGGGAGGAATACCTACAATGAGCAGTTCTTC.